The clone carrying this T cell receptor (beta chain) was found many times. CDR3 length: 14 residues. The V end lost 5 bases, the J end lost 7 bases, and 17 bases lay between the germline ends. TCRdb used MiXCR to reprocess the 5' RACE reads, holding one entry per CDR3 protein. The sample holds tens of thousands of distinct CDR3 sequences; roughly an eighth are singletons and the top ten take 2.5% to 3.5%. These data originate in a study of early T cells in non-severe SARS-CoV-2 infection. Sequenced here: whole blood, sampled at baseline. V gene TRBV12-3 or TRBV12-4 combines with J gene TRBJ1-2; possible D gene TRBD1, 5 bases. This clonotype originated in an adult who was a healthcare worker with PCR-confirmed SARS-CoV-2 infection or an uninfected control (not recorded which). CDR3 DNA: TGTGCCAGCAGTCCCGGGGGGACCCTCCCTGGCTACACCTTC. Translating gives CASSPGGTLPGYTF.